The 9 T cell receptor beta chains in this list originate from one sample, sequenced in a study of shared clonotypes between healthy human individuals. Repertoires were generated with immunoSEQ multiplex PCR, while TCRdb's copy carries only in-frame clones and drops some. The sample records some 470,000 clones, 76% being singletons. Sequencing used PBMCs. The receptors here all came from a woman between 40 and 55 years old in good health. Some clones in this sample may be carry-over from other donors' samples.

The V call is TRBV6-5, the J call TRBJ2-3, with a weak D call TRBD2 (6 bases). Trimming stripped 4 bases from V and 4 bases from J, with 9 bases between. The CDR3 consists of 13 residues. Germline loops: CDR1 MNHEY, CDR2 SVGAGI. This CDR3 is CASSSLAPDTQYF. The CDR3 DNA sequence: TGTGCCAGCAGTTCGCTAGCGCCAGATACGCAGTATTTT.

Written as DNA, the CDR3 is TGTGCCAGTAGTATGTACTCCCCGAACACCGGGGAGCTGTTTTTT. Residues: CASSMYSPNTGELFF. The gene calls are TRBV19 and TRBJ2-2; D is undetermined. V was shortened by 3 bases and J by 0 bases, with 8 bases between the two germline ends. CDR1 and CDR2 from the germline V gene are LNHDA and SQIVND (reference sequence). This CDR3 region has 15 residues.

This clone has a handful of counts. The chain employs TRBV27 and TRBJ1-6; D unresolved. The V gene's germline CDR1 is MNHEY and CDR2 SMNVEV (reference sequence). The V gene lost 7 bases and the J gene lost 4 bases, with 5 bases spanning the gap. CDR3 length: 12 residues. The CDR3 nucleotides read TGTGCCAGCAACACGTATAATTCACCCCTCCACTTT. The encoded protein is CASNTYNSPLHF.

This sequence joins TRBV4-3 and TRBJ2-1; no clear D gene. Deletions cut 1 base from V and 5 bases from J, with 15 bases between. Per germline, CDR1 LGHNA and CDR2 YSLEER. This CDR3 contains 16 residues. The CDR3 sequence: CASSQGRTRWDNEQFF. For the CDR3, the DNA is TGCGCCAGCAGCCAAGGTAGGACCCGATGGGACAATGAGCAGTTCTTC.

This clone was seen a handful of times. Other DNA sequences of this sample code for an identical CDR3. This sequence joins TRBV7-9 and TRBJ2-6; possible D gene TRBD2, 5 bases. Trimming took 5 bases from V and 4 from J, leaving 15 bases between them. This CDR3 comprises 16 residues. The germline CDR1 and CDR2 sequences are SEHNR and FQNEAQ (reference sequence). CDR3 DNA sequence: TGTGCCAGCAGCCAAGATCTAGGGAGCGGGGCCAACGTCCTGACTTTC. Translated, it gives CASSQDLGSGANVLTF.

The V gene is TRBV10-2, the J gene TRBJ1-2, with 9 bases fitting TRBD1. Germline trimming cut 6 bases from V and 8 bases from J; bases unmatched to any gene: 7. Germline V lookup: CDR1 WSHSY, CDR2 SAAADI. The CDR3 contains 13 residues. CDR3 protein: CASRGTGSRGYTF. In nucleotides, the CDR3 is TGCGCCAGCAGGGGGACAGGGTCTCGGGGCTACACCTTC.

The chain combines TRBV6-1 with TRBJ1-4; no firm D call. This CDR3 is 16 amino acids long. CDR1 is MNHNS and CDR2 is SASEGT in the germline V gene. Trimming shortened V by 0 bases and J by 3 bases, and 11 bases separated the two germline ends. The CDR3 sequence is CASSEAGGLANEKLFF. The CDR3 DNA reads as TGTGCCAGCAGTGAAGCGGGTGGCTTGGCTAATGAAAAACTGTTTTTT.

CDR3 bases: TGTGCCAGCAGACTAGCGGGAGCCGGTCAAGAGACCCAGTACTTC. This translates into CASRLAGAGQETQYF. V gene TRBV27 combines with J gene TRBJ2-5, with 11 positions matching TRBD2. The CDR3 is made up of 15 amino acids. The trim removed 6 bases at V and 2 bases at J, leaving 5 bases unmatched. Germline values: CDR1 MNHEY, CDR2 SMNVEV (reference sequence).

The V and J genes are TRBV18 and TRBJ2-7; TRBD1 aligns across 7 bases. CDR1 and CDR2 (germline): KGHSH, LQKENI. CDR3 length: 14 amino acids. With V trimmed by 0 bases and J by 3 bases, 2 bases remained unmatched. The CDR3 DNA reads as TGTGCCAGCTCACCACCGAACAGGGGCTACGAGCAGTACTTC. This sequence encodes CASSPPNRGYEQYF. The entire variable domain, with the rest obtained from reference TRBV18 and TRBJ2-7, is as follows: NAGVMQNPRHLVRRRGQEARLRCSPMKGHSHVYWYRQLPEEGLKFMVYLQKENIIDESGMPKERFSAEFPKEGPSILRIQQVVRGDSAAYFCASSPPNRGYEQYFGPGTRLTVT.